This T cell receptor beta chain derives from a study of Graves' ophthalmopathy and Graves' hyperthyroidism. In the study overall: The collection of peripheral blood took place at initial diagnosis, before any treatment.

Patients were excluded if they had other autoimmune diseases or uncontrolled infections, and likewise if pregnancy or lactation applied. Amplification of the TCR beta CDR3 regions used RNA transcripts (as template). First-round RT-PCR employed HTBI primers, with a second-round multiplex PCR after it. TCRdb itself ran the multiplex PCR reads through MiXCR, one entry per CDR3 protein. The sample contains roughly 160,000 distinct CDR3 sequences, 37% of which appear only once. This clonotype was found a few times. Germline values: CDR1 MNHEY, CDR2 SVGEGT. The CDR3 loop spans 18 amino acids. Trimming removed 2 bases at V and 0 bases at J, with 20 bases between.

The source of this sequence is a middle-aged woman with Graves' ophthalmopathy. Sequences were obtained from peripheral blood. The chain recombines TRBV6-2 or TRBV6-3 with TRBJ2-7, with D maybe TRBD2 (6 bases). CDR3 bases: TGTGCCAGCAGTTACCAAAGAGGCGGGACTGTGGGCTCCTACGAGCAGTACTTC. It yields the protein CASSYQRGGTVGSYEQYF.